This T cell receptor beta chain was observed in a study of cytomegalovirus exposure and HLA in healthy donors. Both 60 Vbeta primers and 13 Jbeta primers went into the PCR. The protocol was immunoSEQ multiplex PCR, while the TCRdb copy is restricted to in-frame clones and leaves out a portion. This sample has more than 75,000 clones, with 80% to 90% found just once. Germline V CDR1 and CDR2: MGHRA, YSYEKL. The CDR3 loop spans 16 amino acids. Trimming cost V 2 bases and J 4 bases, with 17 bases left between them. In the case of this clone: The antigen remains undetermined.

Study conclusions and caveats: Later analysis showed most CMV-associated TCR beta chains appearing HLA-restricted.

The rearrangement joins TRBV4-1 to TRBJ2-5, with a possible D match to TRBD2 (7 bases). The TCR comes from a woman younger than 35 in good health and CMV-seropositive. Sequenced material: PBMCs. In DNA form, the CDR3 reads TGCGCCAGCAGCCAATATGGGGGCGGGGGAGGAGAGACCCAGTACTTC. It codes for CASSQYGGGGGETQYF.